Shown below are 27 T cell receptor beta chains from a single sample sequenced in a study of beta chain features in type 1 diabetes. Every isolated RNA sample was fully reverse transcribed, so sequencing captured expressed TCRB transcripts. Some clones are missing from TCRdb's copy, which holds only in-frame ones; the method was immunoSEQ multiplex PCR. The sample lists 150,000 to 200,000 clones, about 13% occurring once. Material for sequencing was central memory CD4+ T cells from blood. The source of these receptors is a young woman in good health.

A few counts support this clone. The CDR3 spells CASSRTGLGQYF. The CDR3 nucleotides are TGCGCCAGCAGCCGGACAGGGTTAGGGCAGTACTTC. The chain has TRBV5-1 and TRBJ2-7; 8 bases agree with TRBD1. V trimming: 4 bases; J trimming: 9 bases; junction bases outside the gene matches: 6. The germline V gene encodes CDR1 SGHRS and CDR2 YFSETQ. The CDR3 spans 12 residues.

This clone occurred a few times. The chain has TRBV11-1 and TRBJ1-4; D is perhaps TRBD1 (5 bases). CDR1 is SGHAT and CDR2 is FQDESV in the germline V gene (reference sequence). Trimming shortened V by 2 bases and J by 3 bases, and 10 bases separated the two germline ends. CDR3 length equals 15 residues. Written as DNA, the CDR3 is TGTGCCAGCAGCTTATTTACAGGTGCTAATGAAAAACTGTTTTTT. It specifies CASSLFTGANEKLFF.

This chain links TRBV7-2 with TRBJ1-5, with 7 bases aligning to TRBD1. The CDR3 has 15 amino acids. Trimming took 3 bases from V and 1 from J; bases not matched to a gene: 3. The germline V gene has CDR1 SGHTA and CDR2 FQGNSA. The CDR3 DNA is TGTGCCAGCAGCTTGTACAGGGGAAGCAATCAGCCCCAGCATTTT. Its protein is CASSLYRGSNQPQHF.

The V and J genes are TRBV29-1 and TRBJ1-5; 7 nucleotides match TRBD1. This CDR3 is 13 amino acids long. J gave up 4 bases and V 4 bases, and 4 bases lay outside the gene matches. Germline lookup yields CDR1 SQVTM and CDR2 ANQGSEA. The CDR3 DNA sequence: TGCAGCGTTGGACAGGGCGCTAATCAGCCCCAGCATTTT. This encodes CSVGQGANQPQHF.

This clone was detected only a few times. The chain has TRBV6-6 and TRBJ2-1, with 7 bases that match TRBD2. The junction had 14 bases not matched to a gene; V was cut back by 5 bases and J by 10 bases. The length of the CDR3 is 15 residues. Germline loops: CDR1 MNHNY, CDR2 SVGAGI (reference sequence). The CDR3 nucleotides are TGTGCCAGCAGTACCCTGCGGGAGTCCTCAAGGGAGCAGTTCTTC. Amino acid sequence: CASSTLRESSREQFF.

V and J are TRBV15 and TRBJ2-7; 9 nucleotides line up with TRBD2. Trimming at V came to 3 bases and at J to 5 bases, leaving 11 bases not matched to a gene. CDR3 length: 16 residues. The V gene's germline CDR1 is LNHNV and CDR2 YYDKDF (reference sequence). This CDR3 is CATSRALSGSSHEQYF. The CDR3 region has the DNA TGTGCCACCAGCAGGGCACTTAGCGGGAGTTCCCACGAGCAGTACTTC.

This chain uses TRBV10-3 with TRBJ2-2, with TRBD2 as a possible D gene (5 bases). Germline V CDR1 and CDR2: ENHRY, SYGVKD. Trimming left V 5 bases short and J 0 bases short, with 7 bases between. The CDR3 is 14 amino acids. The CDR3 loop is CAISTAANTGELFF. Here the CDR3 DNA reads TGTGCCATCAGTACAGCGGCGAACACCGGGGAGCTGTTTTTT.

The chain employs TRBV27 and TRBJ1-1; no clear D gene. The CDR3 is 13 residues long. Per the germline V gene, CDR1 is MNHEY and CDR2 is SMNVEV (reference sequence). The V and J ends lost 7 bases and 5 bases respectively, with 14 bases between them. Here the CDR3 reads CASIRYSPTEAFF. The CDR3 coding sequence is TGTGCCAGCATTCGGTATTCTCCTACTGAAGCTTTCTTT.

A word on this clone: Other DNA sequences in the sample encode the same CDR3. The genes are TRBV7-2 and TRBJ2-5; 9 bases line up with TRBD2. Germline V gene lookup returns CDR1 SGHTA and CDR2 FQGNSA. The trim removed 3 bases at V and 2 bases at J, leaving 1 base unmatched. This CDR3 is built from 14 residues. CDR3 nucleotide sequence: TGTGCCAGCAGCTTCGGACTAGCGCAAGAGACCCAGTACTTC. Translated, it gives CASSFGLAQETQYF.

The gene calls are TRBV5-4 and TRBJ2-1, with D maybe TRBD2 (6 bases). V was clipped by 0 bases and J by 9 bases, with 10 bases between them. The V gene's germline CDR1 is SGHNT and CDR2 YYREEE (reference sequence). This CDR3 comprises 13 residues. The CDR3 DNA is TGTGCCAGCAGCTTGGCAGGGAGGAGTGAGCAGTTCTTC. It translates to CASSLAGRSEQFF.

The V and J genes are TRBV7-2 and TRBJ2-7, with D possibly matching TRBD1 (6 bases). The CDR3 consists of 16 residues. Trimming stripped 7 bases from V and 3 bases from J, with 22 bases between. Germline CDR1 SGHTA, CDR2 FQGNSA. As DNA, the CDR3 is TGTGCCAGCACCAAGCCGGAGGCAGGGACACTCTACGAGCAGTACTTC. It is translated as CASTKPEAGTLYEQYF.

V is TRBV7-9 and J is TRBJ1-2; D is undetermined. V lost 5 bases and J 0 bases, leaving 13 bases between the germline ends. The CDR3 is 15 amino acids. The V gene's germline CDR1 is SEHNR and CDR2 FQNEAQ (reference sequence). The CDR3 nucleotides read TGTGCCAGCAGCCCCGAAGTAGCTTCTAACTATGGCTACACCTTC. This translates into CASSPEVASNYGYTF. Drawing the rest from reference TRBV7-9 and TRBJ1-2, the complete variable domain is DTGVSQNPRHKITKRGQNVTFRCDPISEHNRLYWYRQTLGQGPEFLTYFQNEAQLEKSRLLSDRFSAERPKGSFSTLEIQRTEQGDSAMYLCASSPEVASNYGYTFGSGTRLTVV.

A few counts support this clone. The chain employs TRBV29-1 and TRBJ2-3; no definite D call. Trimming stripped 6 bases from V and 4 bases from J, with 8 bases between. The germline V gene encodes CDR1 SQVTM and CDR2 ANQGSEA. The CDR3 consists of 11 residues. The DNA for the CDR3 is TGCAGCGTCTCGTTAGCAGATACGCAGTATTTT. Protein product: CSVSLADTQYF.

The CDR3 region is CASSKLAVQETQYF. CDR3 nucleotides: TGTGCCAGCAGCAAACTAGCGGTACAAGAGACCCAGTACTTC. The V and J genes are TRBV7-2 and TRBJ2-5; 8 nucleotides match TRBD2. This CDR3 is built from 14 residues. CDR1 SGHTA and CDR2 FQGNSA come from the germline V gene. V was clipped by 5 bases and J by 2 bases; unmatched bases: 4.

The chain employs TRBV6-6 and TRBJ1-5, with TRBD1 matching 7 bases. This CDR3 contains 13 residues. Germline values: CDR1 MNHNY, CDR2 SVGAGI (reference sequence). V was pared by 5 bases and J by 7 bases, with 5 bases of the junction left unmatched. The CDR3 region has the DNA TGTGCCAGCAGTCGACAGGGTAAACAGCCCCAGCATTTT. This codes for CASSRQGKQPQHF.

The rearrangement joins TRBV9 to TRBJ1-2, with D perhaps TRBD1 (6 bases). The CDR3 covers 16 residues. The V end lost 0 bases, the J end lost 4 bases, and 16 bases lay between the germline ends. Germline V CDR1 and CDR2: SGDLS, YYNGEE. The CDR3 loop is CASSVGPVQGSYGYTF. The DNA for the CDR3 is TGTGCCAGCAGCGTAGGCCCCGTACAGGGATCCTATGGCTACACCTTC. The variable domain in full, with the rest retrieved from reference TRBV9 and TRBJ1-2, is DSGVTQTPKHLITATGQRVTLRCSPRSGDLSVYWYQQSLDQGLQFLIQYYNGEERAKGNILERFSAQQFPDLHSELNLSSLELGDSALYFCASSVGPVQGSYGYTFGSGTRLTVV.

This clone was counted many times. The chain uses TRBV4-3 and TRBJ2-1; 8 bases line up with TRBD1. Trimming removed 1 base from V and 1 base from J; junction bases left unmatched: 12. The CDR3 consists of 19 residues. The germline CDR1 and CDR2 sequences are LGHNA and YSLEER. CDR3: CASSQVGRGRKSSYNEQFF. CDR3 coding DNA: TGCGCCAGCAGCCAAGTGGGCAGGGGGCGAAAAAGTTCCTACAATGAGCAGTTCTTC.

The chain carries TRBV18 and TRBJ2-7; 9 nucleotides align to TRBD1. CDR1 is KGHSH, CDR2 LQKENI, per germline. The junction had 2 bases not matched to a gene; V was cut back by 2 bases and J by 3 bases. CDR3 length: 14 residues. CDR3 in amino acids: CASSPGTGFYEQYF. Here the CDR3 DNA reads TGTGCCAGCTCACCAGGGACAGGGTTCTACGAGCAGTACTTC.

This clone has a handful of counts. The gene calls are TRBV2 and TRBJ2-1, with 11 nucleotides matching TRBD2. The germline gives CDR1 SNHLY, CDR2 FYNNEI. Germline trimming cut 1 base from V and 5 bases from J; bases unmatched to any gene: 10. The CDR3 length is 18 residues. Here the CDR3 DNA reads TGTGCCAGCAGTGAAGATAGCGGGAGGGCCGTAATGAACAATGAGCAGTTCTTC. It yields the protein CASSEDSGRAVMNNEQFF.

The table lists this clone with a few counts. The chain links TRBV10-3 to TRBJ2-5; the D is unclear. Trimming removed 2 bases at V and 1 base at J, with 5 bases between. The CDR3 has 13 amino acids. The germline gives CDR1 ENHRY, CDR2 SYGVKD. CDR3 bases: TGTGCCATCAGTGAGCCAGTCCAAGAGACCCAGTACTTC. It yields the protein CAISEPVQETQYF.

This clone was found a few times. This sequence joins TRBV6-1 and TRBJ1-2; 9 nucleotides align to TRBD1. V dropped 3 bases and J dropped 6; count of bases not matched to a gene: 23. CDR1 and CDR2 from the germline V gene are MNHNS and SASEGT. CDR3 size: 20 residues. The CDR3 loop is CASSDRRRPGQGGMRDGYTF. The CDR3 bases are TGTGCCAGCAGTGATCGAAGGAGGCCGGGACAGGGAGGCATGAGGGATGGCTACACCTTC.

The chain is built from TRBV5-4 and TRBJ2-7; 8 bases fit TRBD2. V shed 4 bases and J 1 base; nucleotides not matched to a gene: 10. This CDR3 spans 16 amino acids. Germline loops: CDR1 SGHNT, CDR2 YYREEE (reference sequence). CDR3 DNA sequence: TGTGCCAGCAGCCCCTATAGCGGGGCCAATTCCTACGAGCAGTACTTC. It is translated as CASSPYSGANSYEQYF.

V gene TRBV28 combines with J gene TRBJ1-4; perhaps TRBD1 as D (5 bases). Trimming removed 6 bases at V and 7 bases at J, with 15 bases between. Germline values: CDR1 MDHEN, CDR2 SYDVKM. The CDR3 length is 14 residues. The chain's CDR3 is CASRLDGGREKLFF. The CDR3 DNA reads as TGTGCCAGCAGGCTCGACGGGGGACGTGAAAAACTGTTTTTT.

The rearrangement links TRBV21-1 to TRBJ2-4; the table calls TRBD2, which could not be checked here. TRBV21-1 is termed a pseudogene. The CDR3 has 15 amino acids. CDR3 in amino acids: CASSRLAGAKNIQYF. The CDR3 region has the DNA TGTGCCAGCAGCAGACTAGCCGGGGCCAAAAACATTCAGTACTTC.

Only a few counts were recorded for this clone. V usage is TRBV6-5 and J usage is TRBJ2-3; D might be TRBD1 (5 bases). V lost 0 bases and J lost 4, with 8 bases in between. CDR1 and CDR2 (germline): MNHEY, SVGAGI. The CDR3 totals 14 residues. CDR3 in amino acids: CASSYSGRADTQYF. The CDR3 DNA is TGTGCCAGCAGTTACTCGGGCAGGGCAGATACGCAGTATTTT.

This clone showed up just a few times. The chain couples TRBV30 to TRBJ2-7; D is uncertain. The CDR3 is 12 amino acids. V was pared by 5 bases and J by 5 bases, with 13 bases between. CDR1 and CDR2 from the germline V gene are GTSNPN and SVGIG (reference sequence). In nucleotides, the CDR3 is TGTGCCTGGGAGGTTAGGCTTAACGAGCAGTACTTC. Encoded protein: CAWEVRLNEQYF.

This chain connects TRBV7-9 to TRBJ2-1; 11 bases align to TRBD2. Germline V gene lookup returns CDR1 SEHNR and CDR2 FQNEAQ (reference sequence). The CDR3 has 15 amino acids. The ends lost 7 bases at V and 0 bases at J; junction bases unmatched: 2. The DNA of the CDR3 is TGTGCCAGCACCACTAGCGGGAGCTCCTACAATGAGCAGTTCTTC. This codes for CASTTSGSSYNEQFF.